The TCR beta chain described here comes from a study of cytomegalovirus exposure and HLA in healthy donors. As for the study in general: HLA-typed donors contributed about 85 million unique TCRs, which were held in an early data release.

Study-wide findings and caveats: More than 150 TCR beta chains were listed as cytomegalovirus-associated.

Both 60 Vbeta primers and 13 Jbeta primers went into the PCR. Produced via immunoSEQ multiplex PCR; TCRdb's table is partial and in-frame only. The sample contains 90,000 to 150,000 clones, around 60% of which appear only once. V was cut by 0 bases and J by 5 bases, with 12 bases left in between. The germline gives CDR1 SGHDT, CDR2 YYEEEE. The CDR3 loop spans 14 amino acids. In the case of this clone: The antigen is unknown.

The source is a man aged 35 to 55 in good health and CMV-seropositive. Specimen: PBMCs. The chain employs TRBV5-6 and TRBJ2-7, with D possibly matching TRBD1 (6 bases). CDR3 protein: CASSLEHRAHEQYF. The CDR3 DNA reads as TGTGCCAGCAGCTTGGAGCACAGGGCCCACGAGCAGTACTTC.